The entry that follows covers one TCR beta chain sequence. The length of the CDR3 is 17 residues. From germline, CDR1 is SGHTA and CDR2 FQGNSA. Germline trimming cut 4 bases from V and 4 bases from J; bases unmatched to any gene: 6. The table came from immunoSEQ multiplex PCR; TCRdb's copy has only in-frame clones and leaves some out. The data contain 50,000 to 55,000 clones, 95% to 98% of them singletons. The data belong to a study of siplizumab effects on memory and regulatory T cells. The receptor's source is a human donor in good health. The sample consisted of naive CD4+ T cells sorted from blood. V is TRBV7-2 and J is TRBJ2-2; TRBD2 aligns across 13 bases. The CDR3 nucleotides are TGTGCCAGCAGCTCCGGACTAGCGGGAGAGGGCACCGGGGAGCTGTTTTTT. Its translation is CASSSGLAGEGTGELFF.